Below, 27 T cell receptor beta chains from the same sample are listed, as sequenced in a study of cytomegalovirus exposure and HLA in healthy donors. PCR was performed using 60 Vbeta and 13 Jbeta primers. Measured with immunoSEQ multiplex PCR; TCRdb has only the in-frame clones, and not every one. The sample lists about 170,000 clones; around 84% were seen once. Sequenced input: PBMCs. Receptors originate from a boy aged 2 to 10 in good health and CMV-seronegative.

The chain carries TRBV4-1 and TRBJ1-1, with D unclear. Germline V gene lookup returns CDR1 MGHRA and CDR2 YSYEKL. The CDR3 sequence is 14 residues long. The V gene lost 2 bases and the J gene lost 1 base, with 8 bases spanning the gap. The CDR3 sequence: CASSQPSRNTEAFF. Written as DNA, the CDR3 is TGCGCCAGCAGCCAACCAAGTAGGAACACTGAAGCTTTCTTT.

This clone was detected only once. This rearrangement joins TRBV4-1 to TRBJ1-6, with D maybe TRBD1 (5 bases). V dropped 4 bases and J dropped 6 bases, with 10 bases sitting between them. CDR3 size: 14 residues. Germline V lookup: CDR1 MGHRA, CDR2 YSYEKL. The DNA for the CDR3 is TGCGCCAGCAGCCCCCGCGGGACTAATTCACCCCTCCACTTT. This gives the protein CASSPRGTNSPLHF.

The chain recombines TRBV5-1 with TRBJ1-4; 7 nucleotides agree with TRBD1. This CDR3 has 16 residues. Losses at the gene ends were 0 bases for V and 0 bases for J; bases not matched to a gene: 2. CDR1 and CDR2 from the germline V gene are SGHRS and YFSETQ. The CDR3 sequence: CASSLGGGTTNEKLFF. The CDR3, as DNA: TGCGCCAGCAGCTTGGGAGGGGGCACAACTAATGAAAAACTGTTTTTT.

The gene calls are TRBV4-2 and TRBJ2-1; 11 nucleotides align to TRBD2. The ends lost 1 base at V and 6 bases at J; junction bases unmatched: 8. The CDR3 has 17 residues. CDR1 LGHNA and CDR2 YNFKEQ come from the germline V gene. This CDR3 reads CASSQGLRLAGPNEQFF. Written as DNA, the CDR3 is TGTGCCAGCAGCCAAGGTCTAAGACTAGCGGGACCCAATGAGCAGTTCTTC.

The chain has TRBV25-1 and TRBJ2-2; D is perhaps TRBD2 (5 bases). Germline V gene lookup returns CDR1 MGHDK and CDR2 SYGVNS. Trimming shortened V by 11 bases and J by 7 bases, and 8 bases separated the two germline ends. There are 10 residues in the CDR3. The CDR3 nucleotides are TGTGCCGCTGGGAGCGGGGAGCTGTTTTTT. Translating gives CAAGSGELFF. The entire variable domain, with the rest obtained from reference TRBV25-1 and TRBJ2-2, is as follows: EADIYQTPRYLVIGTGKKITLECSQTMGHDKMYWYQQDPGMELHLIHYSYGVNSTEKGDLSSESTVSRIRTEHFPLTLESARPSHTSQYLCAAGSGELFFGEGSRLTVL.

V and J are TRBV7-9 and TRBJ1-6; 9 bases fit TRBD1. From germline, CDR1 is SEHNR and CDR2 FQNEAQ (reference sequence). V lost 5 bases to trimming and J lost 10 bases; unmatched junction nucleotides: 6. There are 14 residues in the CDR3. In DNA, the CDR3 is TGTGCCAGCAGCGTCGACAGGGGGAACTCACCCCTCCACTTT. Amino acid sequence: CASSVDRGNSPLHF. The whole variable domain, filled in from reference TRBV7-9 and TRBJ1-6, reads DTGVSQNPRHKITKRGQNVTFRCDPISEHNRLYWYRQTLGQGPEFLTYFQNEAQLEKSRLLSDRFSAERPKGSFSTLEIQRTEQGDSAMYLCASSVDRGNSPLHFGNGTRLTVT.

This clone was picked up one time. The genes are TRBV5-6 and TRBJ2-1; 8 bases are a match to TRBD2. There are 17 residues in the CDR3. Unmatched junction bases numbered 11, after V lost 1 base and J lost 5 bases. CDR1 and CDR2 from the germline V gene are SGHDT and YYEEEE. The CDR3 sequence is CASSLFSAGGVHNEQFF. DNA of the CDR3: TGTGCCAGCAGCTTGTTTAGCGCGGGAGGCGTCCACAATGAGCAGTTCTTC.

V and J are TRBV4-2 and TRBJ2-3; TRBD2 matches 9 bases. The germline V gene has CDR1 LGHNA and CDR2 YNFKEQ. The CDR3 has 16 residues. The V segment lost 3 bases and the J segment 6 bases; nucleotides outside the gene matches: 10. The CDR3 spells CASSQRGGGSEDTQYF. The CDR3 DNA follows: TGTGCCAGCAGCCAGCGCGGGGGGGGCTCTGAGGATACGCAGTATTTT.

J is TRBJ2-1 and V is TRBV2; 7 nucleotides match TRBD2. With V trimmed by 10 bases and J by 9 bases, 6 bases remained unmatched. This CDR3 has 11 residues. CDR1 is SNHLY and CDR2 is FYNNEI in the germline V gene. The CDR3: CATRTRAEQFF. The CDR3 DNA follows: TGTGCCACAAGGACTAGGGCTGAGCAGTTCTTC.

The genes are TRBV15 and TRBJ2-3, with a tentative D call TRBD1 (5 bases). Germline CDR1 and CDR2: LNHNV and YYDKDF (reference sequence). The CDR3 spans 14 residues. With 3 bases removed from V and 2 bases from J, the gap between germline ends came to 9 bases. For the CDR3, the DNA is TGTGCCACCAGCAGTCGACAGTACACAGATACGCAGTATTTT. Its protein product is CATSSRQYTDTQYF.

The chain joins TRBV5-1 to TRBJ2-3; D unresolved. Trimming left V 4 bases short and J 0 bases short, with 15 bases between. The CDR3 is 16 amino acids. In germline, CDR1 is SGHRS, CDR2 YFSETQ. The CDR3 is CASSPRLAPSTDTQYF. In nucleotides, the CDR3 is TGCGCCAGCAGCCCGAGGCTCGCCCCTAGCACAGATACGCAGTATTTT.

This clone was recorded a few times. The chain recombines TRBV6-5 with TRBJ2-7; TRBD1 matches at 7 bases. With 7 bases clipped from V and 6 bases from J, the junction kept 15 bases outside the gene matches. This CDR3 is built from 15 residues. Looked up from germline, CDR1 is MNHEY and CDR2 is SVGAGI. CDR3 nucleotide sequence: TGTGCCAGCACAATCAGGGACAGCTTTACCCTCGAGCAGTACGTC. It translates to CASTIRDSFTLEQYV.

This sequence joins TRBV27 and TRBJ2-7; 8 nucleotides match TRBD2. The CDR3 is 13 amino acids. Germline CDR1 is MNHEY and CDR2 is SMNVEV (reference sequence). The junction had 4 bases not matched to a gene; V was cut back by 8 bases and J by 1 base. The CDR3 sequence is CASARGGSYEQYF. CDR3 in DNA: TGTGCCAGCGCCCGGGGGGGGTCCTACGAGCAGTACTTC.

The J gene is TRBJ2-1, the V gene TRBV11-2; 10 positions agree with TRBD1. The germline CDR1 and CDR2 sequences are SGHAT and FQNNGV. The CDR3 contains 16 residues. With V trimmed by 4 bases and J by 7 bases, 10 bases remained unmatched. The DNA of the CDR3 is TGTGCCAGCAGCTGGGGAAGGGACAGGGGACCGAATGAGCAGTTCTTC. It is translated as CASSWGRDRGPNEQFF. Full variable domain (outside the CDR3, taken from reference TRBV11-2 and TRBJ2-1): EAGVAQSPRYKIIEKRQSVAFWCNPISGHATLYWYQQILGQGPKLLIQFQNNGVVDDSQLPKDRFSAERLKGVDSTLKIQPAKLEDSAVYLCASSWGRDRGPNEQFFGPGTRLTVL.

In this sample, this clone turned up once. The chain recombines TRBV6-6 with TRBJ2-7; TRBD1 aligns across 7 bases. CDR3 length: 14 residues. CDR1 and CDR2 (germline): MNHNY, SVGAGI (reference sequence). The V segment lost 7 bases and the J segment 2 bases; nucleotides outside the gene matches: 8. The CDR3 here is CASKTDRVTYEQYF. Written as DNA, the CDR3 is TGTGCCAGCAAAACCGACAGGGTCACCTACGAGCAGTACTTC.

V gene TRBV10-3 combines with J gene TRBJ2-1, with D hard to call. CDR3 length: 14 amino acids. From germline, CDR1 is ENHRY and CDR2 SYGVKD. Trimming stripped 0 bases from V and 5 bases from J, with 8 bases between. CDR3 nucleotides: TGTGCCATCAGTGAGTCAAACAGAAACAATGAGCAGTTCTTC. Translated: CAISESNRNNEQFF.

This chain uses TRBV27 with TRBJ1-2; 10 bases fit TRBD1. V was clipped by 5 bases and J by 11 bases; unmatched bases: 20. This CDR3 is 17 amino acids long. From germline, CDR1 is MNHEY and CDR2 SMNVEV (reference sequence). In DNA form, the CDR3 reads TGTGCCAGCAGTCCGTTAAGCCTCCGGGACAGGGGCTGTGGGTACACCTTC. Translated, it gives CASSPLSLRDRGCGYTF.

V is TRBV7-3 and J is TRBJ2-1; TRBD2 aligns across 10 bases. V dropped 6 bases and J dropped 6; count of bases not matched to a gene: 5. Germline values: CDR1 SGHTA, CDR2 FQGTGA. The CDR3 consists of 14 residues. This CDR3 is CASSSSGRGNEQFF. DNA of the CDR3: TGTGCCAGCAGTTCTAGCGGGAGAGGCAATGAGCAGTTCTTC.

The V gene is TRBV27, the J gene TRBJ1-2; 10 bases line up with TRBD1. This CDR3 contains 14 residues. V was clipped by 5 bases and J by 8 bases; unmatched bases: 8. The germline gives CDR1 MNHEY, CDR2 SMNVEV (reference sequence). The CDR3, as DNA: TGTGCCAGCAGTGCCGGACAGGGGGGATTAGGCTACACCTTC. Its translation: CASSAGQGGLGYTF.

V is TRBV7-9 and J is TRBJ1-4; D not certain. Trimming stripped 5 bases from V and 3 bases from J, with 13 bases between. CDR1 and CDR2 from the germline V gene are SEHNR and FQNEAQ (reference sequence). CDR3 length: 15 amino acids. For the CDR3, the DNA is TGTGCCAGCAGCCCGTCGATGGGCGCTAATGAAAAACTGTTTTTT. Amino acids: CASSPSMGANEKLFF.

There are a few counts of this clone. The CDR3 DNA sequence: TGTGCCAGCAGCCCGGCAGGGGCAGATACGCAGTATTTT. Protein: CASSPAGADTQYF. The gene calls are TRBV11-2 and TRBJ2-3; D might be TRBD1 (6 bases). Germline lookup yields CDR1 SGHAT and CDR2 FQNNGV. The ends were cut back, 5 bases at V and 4 bases at J, with 10 bases in the middle. This CDR3 is 13 amino acids long.

V gene TRBV5-4 combines with J gene TRBJ2-1, with a possible D match to TRBD2 (5 bases). Trimming took off 4 bases at V and 0 bases at J, with 11 bases between the two ends. In germline, CDR1 is SGHNT, CDR2 YYREEE (reference sequence). CDR3 length: 15 residues. CDR3 amino acids: CASSPSPLSYNEQFF. The CDR3 bases are TGTGCCAGCAGCCCTAGCCCGCTCTCCTACAATGAGCAGTTCTTC.

The chain employs TRBV2 and TRBJ2-7; 7 bases align to TRBD1. CDR3 length equals 13 residues. V dropped 7 bases and J dropped 4; count of bases not matched to a gene: 7. CDR1 SNHLY and CDR2 FYNNEI come from the germline V gene. In DNA, the CDR3 is TGTGCCAGCAACCGGGGACAGTCTTACGAGCAGTACTTC. Its protein is CASNRGQSYEQYF.

This sequence joins TRBV2 and TRBJ2-2; possibly TRBD1 for D (5 bases). The CDR3 runs to 14 residues. V was pared by 3 bases and J by 8 bases, with 13 bases between. Germline values: CDR1 SNHLY, CDR2 FYNNEI. The CDR3 loop is CASSEVRASGELFF. CDR3 sequence (DNA): TGTGCCAGCAGTGAGGTCAGGGCCTCGGGGGAGCTGTTTTTT.

The V gene is TRBV7-9, the J gene TRBJ1-1; 12 bases are a match to TRBD1. This CDR3 spans 13 amino acids. Trimming at V came to 5 bases and at J to 11 bases, leaving 6 bases not matched to a gene. Germline assignment: CDR1 SEHNR and CDR2 FQNEAQ (reference sequence). The CDR3 protein is CASSPPGTGGAFF. DNA of the CDR3: TGTGCCAGCAGCCCGCCAGGGACAGGGGGCGCTTTCTTT.

The chain recombines TRBV2 with TRBJ2-7, with D maybe TRBD1 (6 bases). CDR1 and CDR2 from the germline V gene are SNHLY and FYNNEI. CDR3 size: 16 residues. V was shortened by 5 bases and J by 0 bases, with 17 bases between the two germline ends. DNA of the CDR3: TGTGCCAGCAGTAAAACCGGGACAAGTAGCTCCTACGAGCAGTACGTC. Its translation is CASSKTGTSSSYEQYV.

This clone was observed once. The chain combines TRBV29-1 with TRBJ2-1, with 9 bases identical to TRBD2. The ends lost 2 bases at V and 4 bases at J; junction bases unmatched: 0. CDR3 size: 13 residues. CDR1 is SQVTM, CDR2 ANQGSEA, per germline. Here the CDR3 reads CSVELAGYNEQFF. As DNA, the CDR3 is TGCAGCGTTGAACTAGCGGGATACAATGAGCAGTTCTTC.